This TCR beta chain was sequenced in a study of OX40 agonist ivuxolimab in advanced cancers. Regarding the study in general: Ivuxolimab was an agonistic, fully human IgG2 monoclonal antibody directed against OX40 (CD134), a costimulatory receptor. Intravenous ivuxolimab was administered to patients every 2 weeks at six dose levels: 0.01, 0.1, 0.3, 1.5, 3 and 10 mg/kg. Of the 50 to 55 patients in dose escalation, 19 had hepatocellular carcinoma, about 15 had melanoma, 9 had renal cell carcinoma and 9 had head and neck cancer. The dose-escalation cohort was 82.7% male with a mean age of 60 years, ranging from roughly 20 to 80. Patients were allowed to have had prior anti-PD-1, anti-PD-L1 or anti-CTLA-4 therapy, and more than 35% of the dose-escalation patients had been treated with checkpoint inhibitors. Partial responses occurred in three dose-escalation patients, of whom one had hepatocellular carcinoma and two had cutaneous melanoma. The point of sequencing TCRbeta in the periphery was to test whether ivuxolimab changed TCR sequence diversity and drove clonal T-cell expansion. The paper covers the monotherapy dose-escalation part of the phase I ivuxolimab trial, which included N of about 51 patients. Overall results and qualifications from the work: Low levels of normalized T-cell clonal expansion were also shown by some nonresponding patients. After ivuxolimab, expanded clones were on average more numerous among CD8+ T cells than among CD4+ T cells. In partial responders in the 0.1-3.0 mg/kg groups, normalized peripheral clonal expansion was found to be among the lowest, especially among CD8+ T cells. Clonal expansion of both CD4+ and CD8+ blood T cells was observed from baseline to week 6 at doses 0.1 to 3.0 mg/kg. Which antigens the clonally expanded peripheral T cells were specific for was not determined.

Based on the germline V gene (reference sequence), the CDR1 and CDR2 sequences are MNHNY and SVGAGI. The germline V and J ends show losses of 7 bases and 2 bases respectively, and no gene match explains 7 bases of the junction. Spanning cysteine to phenylalanine, the CDR3 consists of 14 amino acids. Only CDR3 DNA remains: 42 bases, in frame from the first base. Comment on this clone: The target of this receptor is not known. No base-level quality is on record; no much larger clone is a single base apart.

The trial excluded patients who had a history of autoimmune disease or who were on systemic immunosuppression. Peripheral blood for TCR sequencing was drawn from every dose cohort at baseline, at cycle 4 day 1 and at cycle 7 day 1. The samples were taken from a phase I, first-in-human, multicenter, open-label dose-escalation trial of ivuxolimab. The trial enrolled adults with locally advanced or metastatic head and neck squamous cell, hepatocellular, melanoma or renal cell carcinoma. Before TCR sequencing, CD4+ and CD8+ T cells were separately sorted from peripheral blood. For sequencing of the TCRbeta CDR3 region, genomic DNA was extracted from the sorted cells. TCRbeta CDR3 regions were sequenced using the immunoSEQ Assay. As stored in TCRdb, this immuneACCESS dataset retains in-frame rearrangements with V and J assigned. A fraction of the clones does not appear; measured against another copy, unresolved V genes explain less than half of the discrepancy, and the remainder lacks a known reason. The sample contains tens of thousands of clones, around 90% of them found a single time. The biggest ten clones account for about 0.7% of the sample.

The material sequenced was CD4+ or CD8+ T cells sorted from blood, taken in a trial of the OX40 agonist ivuxolimab. This receptor was identified in an adult with an advanced solid tumor such as melanoma, head and neck, liver or kidney cancer. Here the chain combines TRBV6-6 and TRBJ2-7, with 8 bases matching TRBD1. The DNA reads as follows: TGTGCCAGCAAAGTCGGACAGGGCACCTACGAGCAGTACTTC. Its product reads: CASKVGQGTYEQYF.